This T cell receptor (beta chain) stems from a study of shared clonotypes between healthy human individuals. The CDR3 contains 12 residues. Concerning this clone itself: What it binds is not known.

Selected positively for CCR7 and CD45RO-negative, naive CD8 cells excluded terminally differentiated effector memory CD45RA+ cells. Study outcomes and limitations: In a handful of donors, 4.5% to 5.5% of naive CD4 clonotypes appeared in common.

Repertoires were generated with immunoSEQ multiplex PCR, while TCRdb's copy carries only in-frame clones and drops some. The sample includes approximately 650,000 clones, nearly 97% seen only once; the top ten take about 0.11%. This chain connects TRBV21-1 to TRBJ2-7; the table's D call of TRBD1 was not tested on the DNA. TRBV21-1 is termed a pseudogene. This clonotype originated in a woman in her twenties or thirties in good health. Sequencing was done on a sample of naive CD8+ T cells sorted from blood. The CDR3 bases are TGTGCCAGCAGCAAATGGGAACAGGGTTGGTACTTC. Translating it yields CASSKWEQGWYF.